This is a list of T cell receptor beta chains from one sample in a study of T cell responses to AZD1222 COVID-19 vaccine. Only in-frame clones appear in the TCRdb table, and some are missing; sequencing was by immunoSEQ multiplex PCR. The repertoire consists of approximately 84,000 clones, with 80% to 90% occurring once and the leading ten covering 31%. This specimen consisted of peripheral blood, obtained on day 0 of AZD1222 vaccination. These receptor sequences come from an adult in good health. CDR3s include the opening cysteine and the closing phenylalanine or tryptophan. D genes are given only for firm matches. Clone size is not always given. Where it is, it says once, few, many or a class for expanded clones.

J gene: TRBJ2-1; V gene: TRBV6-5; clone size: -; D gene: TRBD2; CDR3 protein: CASSYGRELPYNEQFF; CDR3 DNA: TGTGCCAGCAGTTACGGGCGGGAGTTGCCCTACAATGAGCAGTTCTTC
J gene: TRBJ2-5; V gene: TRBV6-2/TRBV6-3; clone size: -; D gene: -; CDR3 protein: CASSYRGRETQYF; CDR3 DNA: TGTGCCAGCAGTTATCGGGGCCGAGAGACCCAGTACTTC
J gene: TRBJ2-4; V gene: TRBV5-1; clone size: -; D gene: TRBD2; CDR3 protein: CASSLAGTSGKNIQYF; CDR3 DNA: TGCGCCAGCAGCTTGGCGGGGACTAGCGGTAAAAACATTCAGTACTTC
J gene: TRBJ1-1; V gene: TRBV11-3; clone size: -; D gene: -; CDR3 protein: CASSLGTRHMNTEAFF; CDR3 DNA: TGTGCCAGCAGCTTAGGAACCAGGCACATGAACACTGAAGCTTTCTTT
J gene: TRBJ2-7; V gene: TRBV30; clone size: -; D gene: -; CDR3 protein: CAWSPMSGIPGEQYF; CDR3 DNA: TGTGCCTGGAGTCCCATGTCCGGAATCCCCGGCGAGCAGTACTTC
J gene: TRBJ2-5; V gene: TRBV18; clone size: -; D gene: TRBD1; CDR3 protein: CASSQGQPAVVQYF; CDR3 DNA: TGTGCCAGCTCACAGGGACAGCCTGCCGTGGTCCAGTACTTC
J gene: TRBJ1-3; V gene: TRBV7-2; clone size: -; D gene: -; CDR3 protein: CASSPSQWSSGNTIYF; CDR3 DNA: TGTGCCAGCAGCCCCTCCCAGTGGAGCTCTGGAAACACCATATATTTT
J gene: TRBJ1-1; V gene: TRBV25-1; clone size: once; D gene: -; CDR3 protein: CASKGSEAFF; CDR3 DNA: TGTGCCAGCAAGGGCTCTGAAGCTTTCTTT
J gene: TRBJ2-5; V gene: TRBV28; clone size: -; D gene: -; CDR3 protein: CASSFNAQETQYF; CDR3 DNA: TGTGCCAGCAGTTTCAATGCCCAAGAGACCCAGTACTTC
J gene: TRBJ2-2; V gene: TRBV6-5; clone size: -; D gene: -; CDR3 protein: CASSYLTRLYTGELFF; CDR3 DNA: TGTGCCAGCAGTTACCTTACTAGATTATACACCGGGGAGCTGTTTTTT
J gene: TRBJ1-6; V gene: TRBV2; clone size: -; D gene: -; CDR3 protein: CASSGMGVMDNSPLHF; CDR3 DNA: TGTGCCAGCAGTGGCATGGGAGTGATGGATAATTCACCCCTCCACTTT
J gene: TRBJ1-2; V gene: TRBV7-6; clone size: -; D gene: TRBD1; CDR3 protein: CASSLEGGTGSRLTF; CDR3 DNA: TGTGCCAGCAGCCTTGAAGGGGGGACAGGGAGTCGTCTCACCTTC
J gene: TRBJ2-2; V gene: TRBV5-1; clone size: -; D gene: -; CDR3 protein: CASSPRQDANTGELFF; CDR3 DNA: TGCGCCAGCAGCCCGCGACAGGACGCGAACACCGGGGAGCTGTTTTTT
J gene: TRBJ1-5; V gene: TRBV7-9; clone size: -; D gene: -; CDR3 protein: CASSLTGIQPQHF; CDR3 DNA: TGTGCCAGCAGCTTAACAGGGATTCAGCCCCAGCATTTT
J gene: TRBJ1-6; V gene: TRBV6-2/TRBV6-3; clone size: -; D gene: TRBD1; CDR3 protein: CASSVYRGRDSPLHF; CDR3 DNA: TGTGCCAGCAGCGTCTACAGGGGACGTGATTCACCCCTCCACTTT
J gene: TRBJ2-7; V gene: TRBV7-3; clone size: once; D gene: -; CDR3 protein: CASSLIGSALPYEQYF; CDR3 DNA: TGTGCCAGCAGCTTGATTGGGAGCGCCCTACCCTACGAGCAGTACTTC
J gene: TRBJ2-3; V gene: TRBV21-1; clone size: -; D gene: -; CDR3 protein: CASRPGLAGGRGSDTQYF; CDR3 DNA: TGTGCCAGCAGACCGGGACTAGCGGGAGGGCGGGGCTCAGATACGCAGTATTTT
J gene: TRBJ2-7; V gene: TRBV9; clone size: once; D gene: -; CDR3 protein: CASSVGDWSSYEQYF; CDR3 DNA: TGTGCCAGCAGCGTAGGGGATTGGAGCTCCTACGAGCAGTACTTC
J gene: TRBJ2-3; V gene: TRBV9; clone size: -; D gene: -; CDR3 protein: CASGAPTGVAENTDTQYF; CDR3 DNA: TGTGCCAGCGGCGCCCCCACCGGGGTAGCGGAAAACACAGATACGCAGTATTTT
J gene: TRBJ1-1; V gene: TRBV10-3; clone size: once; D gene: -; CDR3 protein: CAISEQYATEAFF; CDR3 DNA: TGTGCCATCAGTGAGCAGTATGCCACTGAAGCTTTCTTT